This is a list of T cell receptor beta chains from one sample in a study of T cells after yellow fever vaccination. TCRdb reanalysed the 5' RACE reads using MiXCR and keeps one entry per CDR3 protein. The sample lists some 220,000 distinct CDR3 sequences, approximately 3.3% occurring once. The specimen comprised CD4+ T cells sorted from PBMCs, sampled 10 days after the yellow fever booster vaccination. Receptors were obtained from a man aged 18 to 35 who received the YFV17D yellow fever vaccine. Both conserved end residues are part of each CDR3. Fields, in order: V gene, J gene, D gene, CDR3 length, clone size, CDR3 DNA, CDR3 protein. A D gene is named only where the DNA matches it firmly. Size tells how often a clone was seen (once, few, many) or the class of an expanded clone, and some rows leave it out.

V gene: TRBV7-9; J gene: TRBJ1-1; D gene: .; CDR3 length: 14; clone size: few; CDR3 DNA: TGTGCCAGCAGCTTATTCCAGGGTGATACTGAAGCTTTCTTT; CDR3 protein: CASSLFQGDTEAFF
V gene: TRBV7-2; J gene: TRBJ2-5; D gene: .; CDR3 length: 15; clone size: many; CDR3 DNA: TGTGCCAGCAGCTTAGGAGGTCGAGTCGGCATGACCCAGTACTTC; CDR3 protein: CASSLGGRVGMTQYF
V gene: TRBV12-3/TRBV12-4; J gene: TRBJ2-7; D gene: .; CDR3 length: 15; clone size: many; CDR3 DNA: TGTGCCAGCAGTTTACCAGGGAGACCTTTACGAGAGCAGTACTTC; CDR3 protein: CASSLPGRPLREQYF
V gene: TRBV6-6; J gene: TRBJ2-5; D gene: .; CDR3 length: 14; clone size: many; CDR3 DNA: TGTGCCAGCAGTTACAGGGGGGTCGGAGAGACCCAGTACTTC; CDR3 protein: CASSYRGVGETQYF
V gene: TRBV7-2; J gene: TRBJ2-3; D gene: .; CDR3 length: 13; clone size: many; CDR3 DNA: TGTGCCAGCAGCGGGGCAGGGGTCGATACGCAGTATTTT; CDR3 protein: CASSGAGVDTQYF
V gene: TRBV5-1; J gene: TRBJ1-3; D gene: .; CDR3 length: 16; clone size: .; CDR3 DNA: TGCGCCAGCAGCTTGGTAGGAGCAAGCTCTGGAAACACCATATATTTT; CDR3 protein: CASSLVGASSGNTIYF
V gene: TRBV7-2; J gene: TRBJ2-5; D gene: .; CDR3 length: 13; clone size: many; CDR3 DNA: TGTGCCAGCAGCTTTTTGTTCCCGGAGACCCAGTACTTC; CDR3 protein: CASSFLFPETQYF
V gene: TRBV7-9; J gene: TRBJ2-5; D gene: .; CDR3 length: 15; clone size: .; CDR3 DNA: TGTGCCAGCAGCTTGAATGGCGGTTACAGGGAGACCCAGTACTTC; CDR3 protein: CASSLNGGYRETQYF
V gene: TRBV30; J gene: TRBJ2-5; D gene: .; CDR3 length: 14; clone size: .; CDR3 DNA: TGTGCCTGGAGTGTTACAGGGTCCCGAGAGACCCAGTACTTC; CDR3 protein: CAWSVTGSRETQYF
V gene: TRBV7-3; J gene: TRBJ2-5; D gene: .; CDR3 length: 13; clone size: many; CDR3 DNA: TGTGCCAGCAGCCCCGCCGCGACGGAGACCCAGTACTTC; CDR3 protein: CASSPAATETQYF
V gene: TRBV6-5; J gene: TRBJ2-7; D gene: .; CDR3 length: 14; clone size: .; CDR3 DNA: TGTGCCAGCAGTTATCAAGGAGGGCCCTACGAGCAGTACTTC; CDR3 protein: CASSYQGGPYEQYF
V gene: TRBV6-2/TRBV6-3; J gene: TRBJ1-5; D gene: .; CDR3 length: 12; clone size: many; CDR3 DNA: TGTGCCAGCAGCTACCGGGATCAGCCCCAGCATTTT; CDR3 protein: CASSYRDQPQHF
V gene: TRBV6-5; J gene: TRBJ1-2; D gene: .; CDR3 length: 15; clone size: .; CDR3 DNA: TGTGCCAGCAGTCAGGGACGGGAAACTAACTATGGCTACACCTTC; CDR3 protein: CASSQGRETNYGYTF
V gene: TRBV10-3; J gene: TRBJ2-5; D gene: TRBD1; CDR3 length: 16; clone size: .; CDR3 DNA: TGTGCCCTCAGTGAGTTCCGGGACAGCCCTCAAGAGACCCAGTACTTC; CDR3 protein: CALSEFRDSPQETQYF
V gene: TRBV30; J gene: TRBJ2-3; D gene: .; CDR3 length: 11; clone size: few; CDR3 DNA: TGTGCCTGGTCCACCCACGAGGAGCAGTATTTT; CDR3 protein: CAWSTHEEQYF
V gene: TRBV7-2; J gene: TRBJ2-5; D gene: .; CDR3 length: 14; clone size: .; CDR3 DNA: TGTGCCAGCAGCTTAGTTGGCCCCCTGGAGACCCAGTACTTC; CDR3 protein: CASSLVGPLETQYF
V gene: TRBV7-2; J gene: TRBJ2-5; D gene: TRBD2; CDR3 length: 13; clone size: many; CDR3 DNA: TGTGCCAGCAGTTTTTCGGGGGGAGAGACCCAGTACTTC; CDR3 protein: CASSFSGGETQYF
V gene: TRBV11-2; J gene: TRBJ2-7; D gene: .; CDR3 length: 14; clone size: few; CDR3 DNA: TGTGCCAGCAGCTTATCCAGACAGCCGTACGAGCAGTACTTC; CDR3 protein: CASSLSRQPYEQYF
V gene: TRBV20-1; J gene: TRBJ2-1; D gene: .; CDR3 length: 13; clone size: few; CDR3 DNA: TGCAGTCCCCTCGGCGTAAATTGGGATGAGCAGTTCTTC; CDR3 protein: CSPLGVNWDEQFF
V gene: TRBV18; J gene: TRBJ1-6; D gene: TRBD1; CDR3 length: 15; clone size: many; CDR3 DNA: TGTGCCAGCTCACCGGACAGGGGCTATAATTCACCCCTCCACTTT; CDR3 protein: CASSPDRGYNSPLHF
V gene: TRBV18; J gene: TRBJ2-5; D gene: TRBD2; CDR3 length: 16; clone size: few; CDR3 DNA: TGTGCCAGCTCACCACCGTCTAGCGGGGGTCAAGAGACCCAGTACTTC; CDR3 protein: CASSPPSSGGQETQYF
V gene: TRBV6-1; J gene: TRBJ2-1; D gene: .; CDR3 length: 13; clone size: .; CDR3 DNA: TGTGCCAGCACTCTTAGGGGGGCCGGAGAGCAGTTCTTC; CDR3 protein: CASTLRGAGEQFF
V gene: TRBV20-1; J gene: TRBJ2-3; D gene: TRBD2; CDR3 length: 16; clone size: .; CDR3 DNA: TGCAGTGCTTTAACTAGCGGGGGGCCGATGACAGATACGCAGTATTTT; CDR3 protein: CSALTSGGPMTDTQYF
V gene: TRBV5-4; J gene: TRBJ2-5; D gene: TRBD2; CDR3 length: 16; clone size: many; CDR3 DNA: TGTGCCAGCAGCCCCCGGGGGGGGCAAAGCAGGGAGACCCAGTACTTC; CDR3 protein: CASSPRGGQSRETQYF